A selection of T cell receptor beta chains follows, all from one sample in a study of blood T cell repertoires in COVID-19. Produced via immunoSEQ multiplex PCR; TCRdb's table is partial and in-frame only. The sample records 120,000 or so clones, approximately 85% being singletons. Sequenced input: peripheral blood. The source of these receptors is a woman aged 60-70 years with acute or convalescent COVID-19. Each CDR3 is given with its conserved first and last residue. A D gene is named only where the DNA matches it firmly.

J gene	D gene	V gene	CDR3 DNA	CDR3 protein
TRBJ1-5	-	TRBV28	TGTGCCAGCAGTTTCCGGTATAGCAATCAGCCCCAGCATTTT	CASSFRYSNQPQHF
TRBJ2-2	-	TRBV24-1	TGTGCCACCAGTGCCCAGGGGTTGAACACCGGGGAGCTGTTTTTT	CATSAQGLNTGELFF
TRBJ1-4	-	TRBV6-5	TGTGCCAGCAGTTCCCCCAGGTCTAATGAAAAACTGTTTTTT	CASSSPRSNEKLFF
TRBJ1-3	-	TRBV4-3	TGCGCCAGCAGCCAAGATGCAGGCTCTGGAAACACCATATATTTT	CASSQDAGSGNTIYF
TRBJ2-7	-	TRBV30	TGTGCCTGGAATCGCAGGGGGGCAGACGAGCAGTACTTC	CAWNRRGADEQYF
TRBJ2-1	TRBD1	TRBV7-2	TGTGCCAGCAGAACGAAGGGGGCGAATGAGCAGTTCTTC	CASRTKGANEQFF
TRBJ2-1	-	TRBV7-2	TGTGCCAGCAGCTTAGTGACGGGGGGCCCTGTCTTC	CASSLVTGGPVF
TRBJ2-7	TRBD1	TRBV5-4	TGTGCCAGCAGCATAGGGACAGGGCGGTACGAGCAGTACTTC	CASSIGTGRYEQYF
TRBJ2-7	-	TRBV24-1	TGTGCCACCAGTGAGAAGGGAGTCTACGAGCAGTACTTC	CATSEKGVYEQYF
TRBJ1-6	TRBD1	TRBV30	TGTGCCTGGACTCCTTGGACAGGGTACAATTCACCCCTCCACTTT	CAWTPWTGYNSPLHF